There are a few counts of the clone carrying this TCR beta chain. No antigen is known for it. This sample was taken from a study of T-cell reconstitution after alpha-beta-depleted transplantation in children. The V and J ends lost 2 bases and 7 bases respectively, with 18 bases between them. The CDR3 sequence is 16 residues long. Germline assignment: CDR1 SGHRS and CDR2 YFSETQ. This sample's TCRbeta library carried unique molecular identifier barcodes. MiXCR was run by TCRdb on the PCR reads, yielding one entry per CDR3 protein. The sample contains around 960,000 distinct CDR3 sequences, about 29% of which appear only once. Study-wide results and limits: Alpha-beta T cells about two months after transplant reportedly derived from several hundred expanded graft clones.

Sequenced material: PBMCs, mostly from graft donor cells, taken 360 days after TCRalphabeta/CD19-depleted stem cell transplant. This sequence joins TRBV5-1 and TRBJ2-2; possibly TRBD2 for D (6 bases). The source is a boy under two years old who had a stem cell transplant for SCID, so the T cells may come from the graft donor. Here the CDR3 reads CASSFLRAGRSGELFF. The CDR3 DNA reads TGCGCCAGCAGCTTCCTACGGGCAGGGAGGAGCGGGGAGCTGTTTTTT.